Listed here is a single TCR beta chain. This clonotype was found a few times. Its antigen remains undetermined. Nothing much larger sits one base from this clone, and base qualities are not available. Ophthalmopathy patients had moderately to severely active disease, with a Clinical Activity Score of 3 or more, a NOSPECS grade of 4 or more, and a disease duration of less than 3 months. Any patient with an uncontrolled infection, another autoimmune disease, pregnancy or lactation was excluded. Diagnoses were established on the basis of clinical symptoms, serum thyroxine and TRAb, thyroid ultrasound, and orbital computed tomography. Ficoll-Paque density gradient centrifugation was used to isolate PBMCs from approximately 10 ml of fresh peripheral blood. Trizol reagent was used to extract total RNA, and RNA quality was then checked on an Agilent 2100 Bioanalyzer. Trimmed from V: 0 bases; trimmed from J: 1 base; junction bases lacking a gene match: 2. The CDR3 spans 16 residues, from the cysteine through the phenylalanine. Of all the DNA, just the CDR3 is kept, 48 bases in frame from base 1. CDR1 and CDR2 (MGHRA, YSYEKL) derive from the germline V gene.

The data originate from a study of T cells in Graves' hyperthyroidism and ophthalmopathy (dated by TCRdb to between 2018 and 2021). Some background on the complete study: Peripheral blood samples were taken at the time of initial diagnosis, prior to any treatment. Whether ophthalmopathy could be predicted prospectively was tested in an independent validation cohort made up of under 20 hyperthyroidism patients plus 17 patients who later progressed to ophthalmopathy. According to the paper, TCR Vbeta CDR3 sequencing was carried out on roughly 130 peripheral blood samples, which came from 40 to 45 ophthalmopathy, roughly 75 hyperthyroidism and 17 progressor patients. To identify distinguishing TCR V-J signatures, a discovery cohort of 100 patients was used, comprising 43 with Graves' ophthalmopathy and approximately 57 with stable Graves' hyperthyroidism. The 100 or so discovery patients were randomly divided into training and test sets at a 7:3 ratio. After blood sampling, hyperthyroidism patients were treated with methimazole at a starting dose of 30 mg daily, and ophthalmopathy patients were treated with high-dose intravenous methylprednisolone. In more than 5 Graves' hyperthyroidism patients, the study also compared T-cell repertoires from thyroid tissue with T-cell repertoires from blood. General findings and caveats noted by the study authors: Sample size was not statistically predetermined, and blinding of investigators to group allocation was not performed. In validation, progression to ophthalmopathy was predicted by the model with almost 71% sensitivity and roughly 76% specificity, a median of 6.5 months before onset. A 13 V-J signature model separated ophthalmopathy from stable hyperthyroidism, with approximately 87% sensitivity and 81.08% specificity in cross-validation and 80%/75% in testing. Most expanded thyroid clonotypes (frequency above 0.001) were also found in blood, which suggests that blood repertoires may mirror thyroid immune responses.

Amplification of TCR beta CDR3 regions was carried out from RNA transcripts. The first round of RT-PCR for the TCR CDR3 was performed with the HTBI primer set and the Qiagen OneStep RT-PCR kit. The libraries were constructed in a second round of multiplex PCR and then size-selected and purified. Sequencing of the libraries was done on an Illumina HiSeq2000 using paired-end 100 bp reads. The published analysis was carried out like this. SOAPnuke was used to process the raw data, throwing out any read that contained adapters or uncalled bases, had a mean Phred below 15, or lacked an exact constant-primer or identifier match. High-quality paired reads were merged with COPE v1.2.5, and unique nucleotide sequences were defined as clonotypes. Clonotypes were aligned to IMGT TRBV, TRBD and TRBJ reference segments using MiTCR v1.1. Analysis was restricted to V-J combinations with a frequency above 0.0001, which covered 98% to 99.2% of repertoires. The TCS score was defined as the ratio of F50 (clonal expansion) to E x V (chaos), calculated using BLOSUM62-based TCRdist between CDR3 peptides within each V-J. Welch's t-statistics and random forest reduced just over 500 V-J features to around 14, which were used in a naive Bayes classifier (R e1071). Thyroid-blood repertoire similarity was quantified with the Morisita-Horn index. Starting from the raw public reads, TCRdb applied fastp trimming at Q25, assembled clones with MiXCR and retained in-frame beta chains. Rows with one shared CDR3 protein collapse into an entry with the most common genes and DNA. These V and J calls rely on TCRdb rather than the paper's analysis. The sample has more than 500,000 distinct CDR3 sequences on record, roughly 14% of them singletons. Approximately 4.2% of the sample is held by the ten biggest clonotypes.

The clonotype originates from a woman in her thirties or forties with Graves' ophthalmopathy. This chain is built from TRBV4-1 and TRBJ2-3; 9 nucleotides in the junction match TRBD2. Sequencing was carried out using blood. The nucleotides are TGCGCCAGCAGCCAAGAAAGGACTAGCGGCACAGATACGCAGTATTTT. Its product reads: CASSQERTSGTDTQYF.